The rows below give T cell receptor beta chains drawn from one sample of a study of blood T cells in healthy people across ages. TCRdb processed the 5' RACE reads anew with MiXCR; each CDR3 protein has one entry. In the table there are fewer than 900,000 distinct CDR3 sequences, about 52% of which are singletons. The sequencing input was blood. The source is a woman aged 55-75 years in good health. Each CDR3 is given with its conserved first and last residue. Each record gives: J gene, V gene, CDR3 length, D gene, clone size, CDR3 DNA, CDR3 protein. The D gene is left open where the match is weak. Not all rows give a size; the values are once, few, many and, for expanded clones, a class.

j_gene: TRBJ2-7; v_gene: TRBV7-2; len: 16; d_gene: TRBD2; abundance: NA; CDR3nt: TGTGCCAGCAGCTTAGCGCAGGGCGGGGGTTCCTACGAGCAGTACTTC; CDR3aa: CASSLAQGGGSYEQYF
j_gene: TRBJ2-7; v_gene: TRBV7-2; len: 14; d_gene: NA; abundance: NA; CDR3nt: TGTGCCAGCAGCCGATCGGCGGGGCCCTACGAGCAGTACTTC; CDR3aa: CASSRSAGPYEQYF
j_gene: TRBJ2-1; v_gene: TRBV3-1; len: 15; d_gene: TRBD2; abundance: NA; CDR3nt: TGTGCCTGCAGCCGGTGGGGACTAGCATACAATGAGCAGTTCTTC; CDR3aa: CACSRWGLAYNEQFF
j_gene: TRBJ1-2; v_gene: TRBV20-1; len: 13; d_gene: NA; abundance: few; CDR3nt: TGCAGTGCAACTACAGGGTACTCCTATGGCTACACCTTC; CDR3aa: CSATTGYSYGYTF
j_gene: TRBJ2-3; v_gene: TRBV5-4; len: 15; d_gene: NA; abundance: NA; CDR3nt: TGTGCCAGCAGCTTGTCCACAGGGAGCACAGATACGCAGTATTTT; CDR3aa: CASSLSTGSTDTQYF
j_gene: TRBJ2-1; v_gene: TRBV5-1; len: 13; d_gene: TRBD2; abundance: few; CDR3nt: TGCGCCAGCAGCTTGGGTCTAGCGGAGAAGCAGTTCTTC; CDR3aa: CASSLGLAEKQFF
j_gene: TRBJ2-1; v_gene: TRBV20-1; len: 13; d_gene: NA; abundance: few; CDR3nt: TGCAGTGCTAGGAGCGGCGTCTACAATGAGCAGTTCTTC; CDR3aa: CSARSGVYNEQFF
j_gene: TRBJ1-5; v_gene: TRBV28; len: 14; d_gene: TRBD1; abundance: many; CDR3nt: TGTGCCAGCAGCGGGACAGGGGGTGATCAGCCCCAGCATTTT; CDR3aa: CASSGTGGDQPQHF
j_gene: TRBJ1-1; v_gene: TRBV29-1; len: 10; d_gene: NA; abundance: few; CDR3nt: TGCAGCGCATCAAACACTGAAGCTTTCTTT; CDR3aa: CSASNTEAFF
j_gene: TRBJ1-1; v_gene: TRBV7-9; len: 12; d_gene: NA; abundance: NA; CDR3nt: TGTGCCAGCAGCCGTGGTGACAGGGAAGCTTTCTTT; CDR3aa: CASSRGDREAFF
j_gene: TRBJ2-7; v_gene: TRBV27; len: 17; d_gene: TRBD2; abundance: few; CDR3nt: TGTGCCAGCAGTTTGGGAAGAGCGGGAGTATTCCCCTACGAGCAGTACTTC; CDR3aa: CASSLGRAGVFPYEQYF
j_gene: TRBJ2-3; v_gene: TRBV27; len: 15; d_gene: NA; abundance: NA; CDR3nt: TGTGCCAGCAGTTTTAACCCGCGGGGCACAGATACGCAGTATTTT; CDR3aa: CASSFNPRGTDTQYF
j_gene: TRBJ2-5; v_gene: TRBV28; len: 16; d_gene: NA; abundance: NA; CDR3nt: TGTGCCAGCAGTTTGGGGTTTCGTGGGGGCCAAGAGACCCAGTACTTC; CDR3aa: CASSLGFRGGQETQYF
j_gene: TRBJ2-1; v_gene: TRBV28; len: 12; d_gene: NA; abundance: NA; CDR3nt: TGTGCCAGCAGTGAACTCTACAATGAGCAGTTCTTC; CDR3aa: CASSELYNEQFF
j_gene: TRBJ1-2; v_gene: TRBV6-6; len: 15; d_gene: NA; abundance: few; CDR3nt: TGTGCCAGCAGGGACGACCGCATTTTTAACTATGGCTACACCTTC; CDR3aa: CASRDDRIFNYGYTF
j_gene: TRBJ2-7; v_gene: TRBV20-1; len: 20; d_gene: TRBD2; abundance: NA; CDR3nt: TGCAGTGCTAGGGACGAAGAACAGGTCCCGGGCGTTACGGGAGGCTACGAGCAGTACTTC; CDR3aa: CSARDEEQVPGVTGGYEQYF
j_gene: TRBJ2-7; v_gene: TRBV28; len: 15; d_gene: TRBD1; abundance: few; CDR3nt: TGTGCCAGCAGTGACCCCGGACAGGGGGGAGACGAGCAGTACTTC; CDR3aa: CASSDPGQGGDEQYF
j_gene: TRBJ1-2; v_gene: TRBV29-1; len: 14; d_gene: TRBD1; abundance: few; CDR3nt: TGCAGCGTTGAAGATCAGGGGGCCGGGTATGGCTACACCTTC; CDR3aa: CSVEDQGAGYGYTF
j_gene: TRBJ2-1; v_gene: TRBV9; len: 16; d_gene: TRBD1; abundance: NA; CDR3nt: TGTGCCAGCAGCGTTCAGCTGGACAGGCAGAACAATGAGCAGTTCTTC; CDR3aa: CASSVQLDRQNNEQFF
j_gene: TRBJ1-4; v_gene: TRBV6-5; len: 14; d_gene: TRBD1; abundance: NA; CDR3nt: TGTGCCAGCAGTCGGGACAGGCGTAATGAAAAACTGTTTTTT; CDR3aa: CASSRDRRNEKLFF
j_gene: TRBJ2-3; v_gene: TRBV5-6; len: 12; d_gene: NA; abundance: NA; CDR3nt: TGTGCCAGCAGCTTGATTAAGGATACGCAGTATTTT; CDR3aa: CASSLIKDTQYF
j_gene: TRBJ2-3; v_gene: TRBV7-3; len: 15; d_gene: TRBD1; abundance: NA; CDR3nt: TGTGCCAGCAGCTTAAAGGGGGCATTTACAGATACGCAGTATTTT; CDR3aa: CASSLKGAFTDTQYF
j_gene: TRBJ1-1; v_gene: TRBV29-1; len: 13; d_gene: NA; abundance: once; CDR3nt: TGCAGCGCCCAACGGGGAGCGGACACTGAAGCTTTCTTT; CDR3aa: CSAQRGADTEAFF
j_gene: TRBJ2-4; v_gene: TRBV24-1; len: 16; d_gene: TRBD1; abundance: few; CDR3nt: TGTGCCACCAGTGATTCGAGGGGACAGGGGAAAAACATTCAGTACTTC; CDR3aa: CATSDSRGQGKNIQYF
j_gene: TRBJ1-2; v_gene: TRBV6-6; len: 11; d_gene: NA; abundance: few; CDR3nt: TGTGCCAGCACAGCTAACTATGGCTACACCTTC; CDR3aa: CASTANYGYTF
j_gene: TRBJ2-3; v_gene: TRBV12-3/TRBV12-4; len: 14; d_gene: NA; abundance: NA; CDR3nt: TGTACCAGCAGTTTAGGCGACAGTTCAGATACGCAGTATTTT; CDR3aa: CTSSLGDSSDTQYF
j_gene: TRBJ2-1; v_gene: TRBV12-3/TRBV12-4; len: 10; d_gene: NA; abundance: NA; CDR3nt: TGTGCCAGCAGTTCCCTCGTACAGTTCTTC; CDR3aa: CASSSLVQFF
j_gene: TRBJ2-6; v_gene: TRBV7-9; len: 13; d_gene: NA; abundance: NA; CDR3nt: TGTGCCAGCAGCTTAGCGGGGGGCAACGTCCTGACTTTC; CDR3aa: CASSLAGGNVLTF
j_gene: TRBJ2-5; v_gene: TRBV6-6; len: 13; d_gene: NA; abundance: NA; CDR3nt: TGTGCCAGCGCCTGGGGATACCAAGAGACCCAGTACTTC; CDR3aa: CASAWGYQETQYF
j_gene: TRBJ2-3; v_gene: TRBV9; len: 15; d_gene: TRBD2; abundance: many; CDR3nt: TGTGCCAGCAGCGTAGGGGGGGGGAGGTCAGATACGCAGTATTTT; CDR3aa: CASSVGGGRSDTQYF
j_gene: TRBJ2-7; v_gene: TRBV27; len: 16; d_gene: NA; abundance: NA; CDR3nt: TGTGCCAGCAGTTTTGTGTTCTCTGGACAAGCCTACGAGCAGTACTTC; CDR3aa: CASSFVFSGQAYEQYF
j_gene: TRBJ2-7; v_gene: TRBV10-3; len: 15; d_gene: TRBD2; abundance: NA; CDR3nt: TGTGCCAGCCTGGGGGGGAGCGGGGACTCCTACGAGCAGTACTTC; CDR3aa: CASLGGSGDSYEQYF
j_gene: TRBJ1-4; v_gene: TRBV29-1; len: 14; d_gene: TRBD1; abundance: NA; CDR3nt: TGCAGCGTTGACCCGACAGGGGTGGGGGAAAAACTGTTTTTT; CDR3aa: CSVDPTGVGEKLFF
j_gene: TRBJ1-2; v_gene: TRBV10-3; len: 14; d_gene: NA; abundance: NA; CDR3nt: TGTGCCATCAGGTCCAGTAGTTCCGCCTATGGCTACACCTTC; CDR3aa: CAIRSSSSAYGYTF
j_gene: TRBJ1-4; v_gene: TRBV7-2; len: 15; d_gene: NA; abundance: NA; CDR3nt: TGTGCCAGCAGCCCACAGGCCAGGGGTGGTGAAAAACTGTTTTTT; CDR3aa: CASSPQARGGEKLFF
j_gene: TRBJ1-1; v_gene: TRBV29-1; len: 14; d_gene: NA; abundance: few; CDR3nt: TGCAGCGTCGCACATCGGGGTCGGGCCACTGAAGCTTTCTTT; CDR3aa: CSVAHRGRATEAFF
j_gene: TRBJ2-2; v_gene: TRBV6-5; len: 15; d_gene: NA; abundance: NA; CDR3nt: TGTGCCAGCAGTTACGCTAGCGAGAACACCGGGGAGCTGTTTTTT; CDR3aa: CASSYASENTGELFF
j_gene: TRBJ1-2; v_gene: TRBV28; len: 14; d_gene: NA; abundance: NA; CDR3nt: TGTGCCAGCAGAACTGTGACAGTTAACTATGGCTACACCTTC; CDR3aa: CASRTVTVNYGYTF
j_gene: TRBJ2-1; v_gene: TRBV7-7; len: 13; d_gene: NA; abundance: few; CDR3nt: TGTGCTAGCAGCGCCGGAACGGACAATGAGCAGTTCTTC; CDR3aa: CASSAGTDNEQFF
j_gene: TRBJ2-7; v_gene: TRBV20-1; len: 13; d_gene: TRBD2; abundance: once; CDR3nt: TGCAGTGCTAAAAAAGCGGGACCTTACGAGCAGTACTTC; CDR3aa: CSAKKAGPYEQYF
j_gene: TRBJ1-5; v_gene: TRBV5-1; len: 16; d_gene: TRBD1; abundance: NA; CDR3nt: TGCGCCAGCAGCTCCGGGGACAGGGGAAGCAATCAGCCCCAGCATTTT; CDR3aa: CASSSGDRGSNQPQHF